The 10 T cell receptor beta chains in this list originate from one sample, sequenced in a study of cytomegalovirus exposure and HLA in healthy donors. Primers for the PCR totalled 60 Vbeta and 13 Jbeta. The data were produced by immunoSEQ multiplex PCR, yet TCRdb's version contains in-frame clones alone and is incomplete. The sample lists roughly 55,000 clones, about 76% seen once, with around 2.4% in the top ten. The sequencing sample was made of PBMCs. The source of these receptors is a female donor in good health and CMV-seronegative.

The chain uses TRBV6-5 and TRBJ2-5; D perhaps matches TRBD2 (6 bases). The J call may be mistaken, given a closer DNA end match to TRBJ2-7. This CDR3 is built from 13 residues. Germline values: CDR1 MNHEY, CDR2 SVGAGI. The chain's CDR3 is CASGRTRDNEQYF. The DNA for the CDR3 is TGTGCCAGCGGGAGGACACGGGATAACGAGCAGTACTTC.

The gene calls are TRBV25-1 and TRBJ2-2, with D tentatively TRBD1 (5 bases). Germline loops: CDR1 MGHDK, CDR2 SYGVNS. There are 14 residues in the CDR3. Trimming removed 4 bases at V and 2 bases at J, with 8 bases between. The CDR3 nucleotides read TGTGCCAGCAGTGGGACACCCAACACCGGGGAGCTGTTTTTT. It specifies CASSGTPNTGELFF. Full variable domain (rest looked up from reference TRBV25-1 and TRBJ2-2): EADIYQTPRYLVIGTGKKITLECSQTMGHDKMYWYQQDPGMELHLIHYSYGVNSTEKGDLSSESTVSRIRTEHFPLTLESARPSHTSQYLCASSGTPNTGELFFGEGSRLTVL.

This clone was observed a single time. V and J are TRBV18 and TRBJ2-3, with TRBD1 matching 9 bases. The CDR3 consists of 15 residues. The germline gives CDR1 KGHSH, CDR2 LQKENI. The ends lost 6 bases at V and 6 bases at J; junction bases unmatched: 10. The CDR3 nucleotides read TGTGCCAGCTCCCGTATGGGGACAGGGAAGGATACGCAGTATTTT. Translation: CASSRMGTGKDTQYF.

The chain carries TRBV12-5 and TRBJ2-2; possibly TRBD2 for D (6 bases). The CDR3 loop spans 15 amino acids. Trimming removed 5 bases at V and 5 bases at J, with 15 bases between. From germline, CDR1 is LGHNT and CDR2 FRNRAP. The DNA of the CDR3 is TGTGCTAGTGGTCCCCGGGGGTTTGGTACCGGGGAGCTGTTTTTT. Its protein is CASGPRGFGTGELFF. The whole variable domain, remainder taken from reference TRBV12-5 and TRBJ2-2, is DARVTQTPRHKVTEMGQEVTMRCQPILGHNTVFWYRQTMMQGLELLAYFRNRAPLDDSGMPKDRFSAEMPDATLATLKIQPSEPRDSAVYFCASGPRGFGTGELFFGEGSRLTVL.

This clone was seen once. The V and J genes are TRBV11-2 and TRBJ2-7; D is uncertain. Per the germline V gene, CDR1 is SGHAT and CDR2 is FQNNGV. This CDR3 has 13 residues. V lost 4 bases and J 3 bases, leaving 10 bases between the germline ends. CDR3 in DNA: TGTGCCAGCAGCTCGATCACACGCTACGAGCAGTACTTC. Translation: CASSSITRYEQYF.

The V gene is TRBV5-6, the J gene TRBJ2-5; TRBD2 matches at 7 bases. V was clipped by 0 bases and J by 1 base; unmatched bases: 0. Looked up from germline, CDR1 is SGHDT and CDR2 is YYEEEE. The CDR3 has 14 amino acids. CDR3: CASSLAGGQETQYF. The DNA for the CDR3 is TGTGCCAGCAGCTTGGCGGGGGGCCAAGAGACCCAGTACTTC.

CDR3 bases: TGTGCCAGCAGTGACCAGGAGGTCTTTATCTCCTACGAGCAGTACTTC. It is translated as CASSDQEVFISYEQYF. J is TRBJ2-7 and V is TRBV6-4; D is perhaps TRBD2 (5 bases). Looked up from germline, CDR1 is MRHNA and CDR2 is SNTAGT. Trimming removed 2 bases from V and 0 bases from J, with 14 bases in between. The CDR3 consists of 16 residues.

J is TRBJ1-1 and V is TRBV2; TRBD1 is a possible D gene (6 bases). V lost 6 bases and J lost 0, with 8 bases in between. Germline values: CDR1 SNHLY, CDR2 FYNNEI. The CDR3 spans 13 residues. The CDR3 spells CASSSGVNTEAFF. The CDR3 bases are TGTGCCAGCAGCTCAGGGGTGAACACTGAAGCTTTCTTT.

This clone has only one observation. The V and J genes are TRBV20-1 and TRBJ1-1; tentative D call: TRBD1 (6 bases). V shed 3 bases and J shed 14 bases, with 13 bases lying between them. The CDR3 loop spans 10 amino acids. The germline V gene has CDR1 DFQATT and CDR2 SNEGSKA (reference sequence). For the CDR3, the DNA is TGCAGTGCTAGTACGGACAGACTGTTCTTT. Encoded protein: CSASTDRLFF.

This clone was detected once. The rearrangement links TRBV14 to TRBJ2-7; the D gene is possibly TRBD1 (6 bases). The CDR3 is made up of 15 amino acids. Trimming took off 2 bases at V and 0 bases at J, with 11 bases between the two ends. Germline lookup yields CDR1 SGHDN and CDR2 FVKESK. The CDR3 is CASSQTGLSSYEQYF. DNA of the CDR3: TGTGCCAGCAGCCAAACAGGGTTGAGCTCCTACGAGCAGTACTTC.